This TCR beta chain is from a study of vaccination and CD4 T cells after COVID-19. Germline loops: CDR1 MNHNS, CDR2 SASEGT. V was cut by 6 bases and J by 3 bases, with 17 bases left in between. The CDR3 spans 15 residues. Remarks on this clonotype: The target antigen is unknown.

Cultured CD4+ T cell DNA underwent sequencing with the Oncomine TCR Beta short-read assay. TCRdb itself ran the PCR reads through MiXCR, one entry per CDR3 protein. The sample lists about 20,000 distinct CDR3 sequences; 30% to 35% were seen once. Documented treatment: roughly 11-day PBMC culture with coronavirus spike peptide pools or control peptides (ViraFEST assay). This clonotype was obtained from a human donor with COVID-19. This chain links TRBV6-1 with TRBJ1-1; possible D gene TRBD1, 5 bases. Sequencing was done on a sample of cultured CD4+ T cells from blood. CDR3 coding DNA: TGTGCCAGCAGCCGGCGGTACGGGGGGGACACTGAAGCTTTCTTT. It yields the protein CASSRRYGGDTEAFF.